This TCR beta chain was retrieved from a study of long-term antiretroviral therapy in people with HIV. Notes on the study in general: Pre-ART-expanded clones dominated the repertoire at all time points. Neither ART adherence, viral resistance nor therapy changes were documented.

Every one of the donors gave at least one pre-ART PBMC sample and at least two post-ART PBMC samples. Every specimen held between roughly 0.9-10 million cryopreserved PBMC. These were thawed and washed before DNA extraction. As for this clone: Its antigen remains unknown.

Assay version v3.0 of immunoSEQ was used, and it was run at survey level. Measured with immunoSEQ multiplex PCR; TCRdb has only the in-frame clones, and not every one. The sample lists some 7,900 clones; around 78% were seen once. Germline assignment: CDR1 GTSNPN and CDR2 SVGIG (reference sequence). This CDR3 has 14 residues. J was trimmed by 4 bases and V by 2 bases; bases with no gene match: 6. The TCR sequence derives from a man between 40 and 49 years old with HIV. The chain combines TRBV30 with TRBJ1-1; 8 bases line up with TRBD1. The input for sequencing was unsorted PBMCs, taken 0.6 years before starting antiretroviral therapy. This chain's CDR3 is CAWSYRDRSTEAFF. As DNA, the CDR3 is TGTGCCTGGAGTTACCGGGACAGGAGCACTGAAGCTTTCTTT.